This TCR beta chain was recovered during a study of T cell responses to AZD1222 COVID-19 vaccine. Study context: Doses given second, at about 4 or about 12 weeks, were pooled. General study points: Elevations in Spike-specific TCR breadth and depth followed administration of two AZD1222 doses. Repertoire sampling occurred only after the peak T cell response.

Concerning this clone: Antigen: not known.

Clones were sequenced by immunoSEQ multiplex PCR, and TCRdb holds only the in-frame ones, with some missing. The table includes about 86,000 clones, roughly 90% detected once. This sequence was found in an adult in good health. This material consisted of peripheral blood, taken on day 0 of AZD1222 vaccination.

DNA for the CDR3: TGTGCCAGTAAAAGAGACACTGCGGGCAATCAGCCCCAGCATTTT. Its protein product is CASKRDTAGNQPQHF. The chain combines TRBV19 with TRBJ1-5; D is undetermined. The length of the CDR3 is 15 residues. Trimming removed 7 bases from V and 2 bases from J, with 15 bases in between. CDR1 and CDR2 (germline): LNHDA, SQIVND (reference sequence).